Given below is one T cell receptor (beta chain) in context. The data were produced by immunoSEQ multiplex PCR, yet TCRdb's version contains in-frame clones alone and is incomplete. In the table there are 50,000 to 65,000 clones, 65% to 80% of which are singletons. The record originates from a study of neoadjuvant anti-PD-1 for oral cavity cancer. The germline V gene has CDR1 GTSNPN and CDR2 SVGIG (reference sequence). V was trimmed by 5 bases and J by 2 bases, leaving 13 bases between them. The CDR3 consists of 14 residues. Sample: PBMCs, taken before nivolumab (anti-PD-1) treatment. The V call is TRBV30, the J call TRBJ2-1; a weak D match, TRBD2 (5 bases). This TCR came from a person aged 35 to 85 with oral cavity squamous cell carcinoma. The CDR3 spells CAWEPRGTYNEQFF. The CDR3 DNA is TGTGCCTGGGAACCCCGAGGGACCTACAATGAGCAGTTCTTC.